Listed below are T cell receptor beta chains from one sample, sequenced in a study of glioma-infiltrating T cells after dendritic cell vaccination. Profiled with immunoSEQ multiplex PCR; TCRdb holds only in-frame clones, not every one. The data contain about 99,000 clones, roughly 79% of them singletons. The source was blood, collected before dendritic cell vaccination. The receptors come from a human donor with glioblastoma. Each CDR3 is given with its conserved first and last residue. D genes are given only for firm matches. Rows may omit the clone size; those that give it use once, few, many or a size class.

J	V	size	D	CDR3	DNA
TRBJ1-1	TRBV4-1	-	-	CASSQEGAQLTEAFF	TGCGCCAGCAGCCAAGAAGGGGCACAGCTCACTGAAGCTTTCTTT
TRBJ1-4	TRBV30	-	-	CACSGTGNEKLFF	TGTGCCTGTTCGGGGACTGGTAATGAAAAACTGTTTTTT
TRBJ1-5	TRBV12-5	-	-	CASGSNQPQHF	TGTGCTAGTGGGTCTAATCAGCCCCAGCATTTT
TRBJ1-4	TRBV19	-	TRBD1	CASSPGGGREKLFF	TGTGCCAGTAGCCCAGGGGGCGGTCGCGAAAAACTGTTTTTT
TRBJ2-1	TRBV18	-	-	CASSPPRAGSGNEQFF	TGTGCCAGCTCACCCCCTAGGGCGGGGTCGGGTAATGAGCAGTTCTTC
TRBJ2-4	TRBV30	-	TRBD1	CAWSPGDRVLNIQYF	TGTGCCTGGAGCCCTGGGGACAGGGTATTGAACATTCAGTACTTC
TRBJ1-5	TRBV4-1	-	TRBD1	CASSQSRTGGNSNQPQHF	TGCGCCAGCAGCCAGTCCCGGACAGGGGGCAATAGCAATCAGCCCCAGCATTTT
TRBJ2-7	TRBV9	many	TRBD2	CASSVGSGGFYEQYF	TGTGCCAGCAGCGTAGGTAGCGGGGGGTTTTACGAGCAGTACTTC
TRBJ1-1	TRBV19	-	TRBD1	CASSLDRGASTEAFF	TGTGCCAGTAGTTTGGACAGGGGGGCGAGCACTGAAGCTTTCTTT
TRBJ2-7	TRBV7-2	-	TRBD1	CASSFGTERIPTYEQYF	TGTGCCAGCAGCTTTGGGACAGAGAGAATACCAACCTACGAGCAGTACTTC
TRBJ2-7	TRBV4-1	-	TRBD1	CASSHSGTGGSYEQYF	TGCGCCAGCAGCCATTCCGGGACAGGGGGCTCCTACGAGCAGTACTTC
TRBJ1-1	TRBV7-2	-	-	CASSLNSGENTEAFF	TGTGCCAGCAGCCTAAATTCCGGGGAGAACACTGAAGCTTTCTTT
TRBJ2-7	TRBV19	-	-	CATMTSSSSYEQYF	TGTGCCACCATGACTAGTTCTAGCTCCTACGAGCAGTACTTC
TRBJ2-5	TRBV7-9	-	TRBD2	CASFRTSGGGETQYF	TGTGCCAGCTTTCGCACTAGCGGGGGTGGAGAGACCCAGTACTTC
TRBJ2-7	TRBV6-6	-	TRBD1	CASSYEGASYEQYF	TGTGCCAGCAGTTATGAGGGGGCCTCCTACGAGCAGTACTTC
TRBJ2-7	TRBV19	-	-	CASSSLGHLYEQYF	TGTGCCAGTAGTTCCCTCGGACACCTCTACGAGCAGTACTTC